A selection of T cell receptor beta chains follows, all from one sample in a study of T cell changes during pregnancy in multiple sclerosis. Profiling relied on immunoSEQ multiplex PCR, and the TCRdb table lists in-frame clones only, not all of them. The sample holds around 95,000 clones, roughly 90% seen once. The starting material was peripheral blood, obtained after pregnancy. The receptor source for this set is a female donor with multiple sclerosis, enrolled in a pregnancy study. CDR3s include the opening cysteine and the closing phenylalanine or tryptophan. Each record gives: V gene, J gene, CDR3 protein.

v_call: TRBV7-9; j_call: TRBJ1-1; cdr3_aa: CASSSGQWNTEAFF
v_call: TRBV6-5; j_call: TRBJ2-7; cdr3_aa: CASSPRLAGLNEQYF
v_call: TRBV18; j_call: TRBJ1-3; cdr3_aa: CASSPRAVSGNTIYF
v_call: TRBV5-6; j_call: TRBJ1-6; cdr3_aa: CASSLGQGRSSPLHF
v_call: TRBV5-6; j_call: TRBJ2-5; cdr3_aa: CASSLEVTSGRIETQYF
v_call: TRBV4-1; j_call: TRBJ2-7; cdr3_aa: CASSQGHGTTNYEQYF
v_call: TRBV6-5; j_call: TRBJ2-4; cdr3_aa: CATRRGLAKNIQYF
v_call: TRBV6-5; j_call: TRBJ2-1; cdr3_aa: CASSRGGVHNEQFF
v_call: TRBV7-2; j_call: TRBJ2-7; cdr3_aa: CASSSAGSEQYF
v_call: TRBV29-1; j_call: TRBJ2-1; cdr3_aa: CSVAGTFDYNEQFF
v_call: TRBV15; j_call: TRBJ2-3; cdr3_aa: CATKPGLALDTQYF
v_call: TRBV7-3; j_call: TRBJ2-4; cdr3_aa: CASSSDREGNIQYF
v_call: TRBV4-1; j_call: TRBJ1-4; cdr3_aa: CASSQGKQASTNEKLFF
v_call: TRBV30; j_call: TRBJ2-2; cdr3_aa: CAWSVKQGHTGELFF
v_call: TRBV7-2; j_call: TRBJ2-5; cdr3_aa: CASSSYREETQYF
v_call: TRBV11-1; j_call: TRBJ2-2; cdr3_aa: CASSLVTQNTGELFF
v_call: TRBV7-9; j_call: TRBJ2-5; cdr3_aa: CASSLDAQRGWETQYF